The next 17 T cell receptor beta chains were all read from a single sample in a study of PD-L1 blockade in urothelial cancer. The assay was immunoSEQ multiplex PCR, and TCRdb's table has in-frame clones only and misses some. The sample contains 90,000 to 120,000 clones, around 85% of which appear only once. This material consisted of PBMCs, taken around atezolizumab (anti-PD-L1) treatment. The receptors come from a man aged 50 or older with urothelial cancer.

This chain connects TRBV7-2 to TRBJ1-1, with TRBD1 as a possible D gene (6 bases). Germline assignment: CDR1 SGHTA and CDR2 FQGNSA. With 2 bases removed from V and 1 base from J, the gap between germline ends came to 14 bases. The CDR3 spans 16 residues. The CDR3 protein is CASSLLSLQGNTEAFF. The CDR3 DNA sequence: TGTGCCAGCAGCTTACTTTCCCTACAGGGGAACACTGAAGCTTTCTTT.

V usage is TRBV10-3 and J usage is TRBJ1-2; 7 nucleotides match TRBD1. The V gene end was trimmed by 3 bases and the J gene end by 5 bases; junction bases not matched to a gene: 9. From germline, CDR1 is ENHRY and CDR2 SYGVKD. CDR3 length equals 15 residues. The CDR3 DNA is TGTGCCATCAGTGACTACGGACAGGCGGATTATGGCTACACCTTC. This gives the protein CAISDYGQADYGYTF.

The genes are TRBV27 and TRBJ2-5; 10 nucleotides agree with TRBD1. The junction had 11 bases not matched to a gene; V was cut back by 8 bases and J by 5 bases. Germline-derived CDR1 and CDR2 are MNHEY and SMNVEV (reference sequence). The CDR3 has 15 amino acids. In DNA form, the CDR3 reads TGTGCCAGCCTCGGGACAGGGGTAGGGGGGGAGACCCAGTACTTC. This codes for CASLGTGVGGETQYF.

V usage is TRBV27 and J usage is TRBJ2-7; 7 nucleotides agree with TRBD2. The V segment lost 3 bases and the J segment 4 bases; nucleotides outside the gene matches: 6. CDR1 and CDR2 from the germline V gene are MNHEY and SMNVEV (reference sequence). The CDR3 runs to 14 residues. This CDR3 is CASSFREGSYEQYF. In DNA, the CDR3 is TGTGCCAGCAGTTTCAGGGAGGGTAGTTACGAGCAGTACTTC.

This chain uses TRBV28 with TRBJ1-5, with a possible D match to TRBD1 (6 bases). CDR1 and CDR2 from the germline V gene are MDHEN and SYDVKM. CDR3 length: 17 amino acids. V was shortened by 3 bases and J by 3 bases, with 18 bases between the two germline ends. This chain's CDR3 is CASSLSLLAGDNQPQHF. In DNA, the CDR3 is TGTGCCAGCAGTTTGAGTCTCCTTGCAGGGGACAATCAGCCCCAGCATTTT.

This clone was counted a few times. This chain links TRBV5-1 with TRBJ1-2, with a weak D call TRBD1 (6 bases). Germline V gene data show CDR1 as SGHRS and CDR2 as YFSETQ. Trimming left V 0 bases short and J 4 bases short, with 13 bases between. CDR3 size: 15 residues. The CDR3 sequence is CASSLGVQGGYGYTF. The CDR3 nucleotides read TGCGCCAGCAGCTTGGGGGTACAGGGCGGCTATGGCTACACCTTC.

Only a few counts were recorded for this clone. The CDR3 region has the DNA TGTGCCAGTAGTAACCCTGGACTAGCGGGAGCCGAGCAGTACTTC. It codes for CASSNPGLAGAEQYF. V gene TRBV19 combines with J gene TRBJ2-7; 13 nucleotides align to TRBD2. V was clipped by 4 bases and J by 6 bases; unmatched bases: 6. CDR3 size: 15 residues. CDR1 is LNHDA, CDR2 SQIVND, per germline (reference sequence).

The rearrangement uses TRBV6-1 and TRBJ1-1; 7 nucleotides agree with TRBD1. Germline CDR1 and CDR2: MNHNS and SASEGT. The V segment lost 3 bases and the J segment 0 bases; nucleotides outside the gene matches: 4. This CDR3 comprises 15 residues. The CDR3 loop is CASSDPGQLNTEAFF. For the CDR3, the DNA is TGTGCCAGCAGTGATCCGGGACAGTTGAACACTGAAGCTTTCTTT.

This chain joins TRBV11-2 and TRBJ2-7; 10 nucleotides match TRBD2. The CDR3 length is 14 residues. Germline V CDR1 and CDR2: SGHAT, FQNNGV. J was trimmed by 7 bases and V by 5 bases; bases with no gene match: 8. The CDR3 DNA is TGTGCCAGCAGCCTTTCAGCGGGAGGGTGGGAGCAGTACTTC. Encoded protein: CASSLSAGGWEQYF.

J is TRBJ2-1 and V is TRBV4-1; TRBD2 aligns across 12 bases. The V segment lost 4 bases and the J segment 8 bases; nucleotides outside the gene matches: 9. CDR3 length: 16 residues. Germline V gene sequence: CDR1 MGHRA, CDR2 YSYEKL. This CDR3 reads CASSPGLAGTGHEQFF. CDR3 bases: TGCGCCAGCAGCCCAGGACTAGCGGGAACGGGCCATGAGCAGTTCTTC.

This clone has only a few counts. The chain employs TRBV5-1 and TRBJ1-4; no firm D call. The germline V and J ends were trimmed by 0 bases and 4 bases, with 10 bases remaining between them. This CDR3 region has 15 residues. The germline CDR1 and CDR2 sequences are SGHRS and YFSETQ. This chain's CDR3 is CASSLALADNEKLFF. DNA of the CDR3: TGCGCCAGCAGCTTGGCCCTGGCAGATAATGAAAAACTGTTTTTT.

The chain couples TRBV9 to TRBJ2-3; possible D gene TRBD1, 5 bases. Germline CDR1 is SGDLS and CDR2 is YYNGEE. The CDR3 covers 15 residues. Trimming took 0 bases from V and 6 from J, leaving 14 bases between them. The DNA for the CDR3 is TGTGCCAGCAGCGTAGAAGGACACAAGACGGATACGCAGTATTTT. It encodes CASSVEGHKTDTQYF.

CDR3 protein: CASRGREGLADTQYF. CDR3 in DNA: TGTGCCAGCAGGGGGCGGGAGGGCCTCGCAGATACGCAGTATTTT. The chain links TRBV28 to TRBJ2-3; 9 bases agree with TRBD2. Looked up from germline, CDR1 is MDHEN and CDR2 is SYDVKM. The CDR3 is made up of 15 amino acids. The V gene end was trimmed by 6 bases and the J gene end by 4 bases; junction bases not matched to a gene: 8.

V and J are TRBV19 and TRBJ2-1, with a tentative D call TRBD2 (6 bases). The ends were cut back, 1 base at V and 6 bases at J, with 10 bases in the middle. From germline, CDR1 is LNHDA and CDR2 SQIVND (reference sequence). This CDR3 has 14 residues. The CDR3 protein is CASSIGLVGNEQFF. CDR3 nucleotide sequence: TGTGCCAGTAGTATAGGACTAGTCGGCAATGAGCAGTTCTTC.

The chain couples TRBV5-1 to TRBJ2-5, with 16 bases lining up with TRBD2. The ends lost 1 base at V and 4 bases at J; junction bases unmatched: 10. The CDR3 runs 19 residues. In germline, CDR1 is SGHRS, CDR2 YFSETQ. The CDR3 here is CASSLFGTSGRALPETQYF. CDR3 DNA sequence: TGCGCCAGCAGCTTGTTCGGGACTAGCGGGAGGGCCCTCCCAGAGACCCAGTACTTC.

This chain connects TRBV6-5 to TRBJ1-3; perhaps TRBD1 as D (6 bases). The CDR3 loop spans 15 amino acids. Between the trimmed V and J ends, which lost 0 bases and 3 bases, there was a span of 9 bases. The germline V gene encodes CDR1 MNHEY and CDR2 SVGAGI. This CDR3 is CASSYSGRGGNTIYF. The CDR3 region has the DNA TGTGCCAGCAGTTACTCAGGCAGGGGTGGAAACACCATATATTTT.

The chain employs TRBV7-2 and TRBJ1-1; TRBD1 might be the D (5 bases). Germline V gene sequence: CDR1 SGHTA, CDR2 FQGNSA. V lost 1 base and J 5 bases, leaving 8 bases between the germline ends. This CDR3 is built from 13 residues. As DNA, the CDR3 is TGTGCCAGCAGCTTAGGGGGCCGGACTGAAGCTTTCTTT. Protein product: CASSLGGRTEAFF.